This T cell receptor (beta chain) was sequenced for a study of T cells in Graves' hyperthyroidism and ophthalmopathy. The study's findings and limits: Most clonotypes that expanded in the thyroid above 0.001 also showed up in blood.

Diagnostic assessment was based on clinical symptoms, serum thyroxine and TRAb, thyroid ultrasound and orbital computed tomography. Amplification of TCR beta CDR3 regions was performed using RNA transcripts as template. The study used the HTBI primer set for a first-round RT-PCR of the TCR CDR3. TCRdb redid the calling of the multiplex PCR reads with MiXCR, one entry per CDR3 protein. The sample lists around 350,000 distinct CDR3 sequences, about a fifth occurring once. This clonotype occurred many times. Antigen unknown. In germline, CDR1 is PRHDT, CDR2 FYEKMQ (reference sequence). Trimming removed 1 base from V and 7 bases from J, with 8 bases in between. The length of the CDR3 is 12 residues.

The J gene is TRBJ2-7, the V gene TRBV13; perhaps TRBD2 as D (5 bases). Sequenced input: blood. This clonotype was sampled from a woman younger than 30 with Graves' hyperthyroidism. CDR3 sequence: CASSLARREQYF. CDR3 sequence (DNA): TGTGCCAGCAGCTTAGCCCGGAGGGAGCAGTACTTC.